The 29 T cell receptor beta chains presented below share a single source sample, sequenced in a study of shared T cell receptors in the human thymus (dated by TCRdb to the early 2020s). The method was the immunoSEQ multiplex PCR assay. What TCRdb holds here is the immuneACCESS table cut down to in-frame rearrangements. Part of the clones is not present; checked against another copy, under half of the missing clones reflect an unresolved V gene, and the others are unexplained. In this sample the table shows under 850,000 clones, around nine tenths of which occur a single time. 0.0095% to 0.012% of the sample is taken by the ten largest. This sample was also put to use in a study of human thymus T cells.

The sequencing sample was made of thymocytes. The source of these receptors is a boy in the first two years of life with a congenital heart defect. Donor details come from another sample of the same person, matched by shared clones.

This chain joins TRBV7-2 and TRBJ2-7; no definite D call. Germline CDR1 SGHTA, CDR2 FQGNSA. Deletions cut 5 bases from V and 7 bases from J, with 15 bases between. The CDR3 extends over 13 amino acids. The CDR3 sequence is CASSPRPSGEQYF. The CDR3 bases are TGTGCCAGCAGCCCGCGCCCTTCCGGGGAGCAGTACTTC.

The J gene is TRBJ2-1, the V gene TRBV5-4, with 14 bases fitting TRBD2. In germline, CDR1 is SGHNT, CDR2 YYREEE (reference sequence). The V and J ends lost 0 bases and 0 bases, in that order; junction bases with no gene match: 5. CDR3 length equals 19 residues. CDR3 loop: CASSLGLAGGPSSYNEQFF. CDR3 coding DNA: TGTGCCAGCAGCTTGGGACTAGCGGGAGGGCCTAGCTCCTACAATGAGCAGTTCTTC. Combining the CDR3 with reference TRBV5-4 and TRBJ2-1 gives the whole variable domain ETGVTQSPTHLIKTRGQQVTLRCSSQSGHNTVSWYQQALGQGPQFIFQYYREEENGRGNFPPRFSGLQFPNYSSELNVNALELDDSALYLCASSLGLAGGPSSYNEQFFGPGTRLTVL.

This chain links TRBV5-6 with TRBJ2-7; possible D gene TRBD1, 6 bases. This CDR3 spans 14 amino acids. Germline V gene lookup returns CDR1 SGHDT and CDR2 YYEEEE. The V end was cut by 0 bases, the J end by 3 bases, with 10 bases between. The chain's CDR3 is CASSLGEGGYEQYF. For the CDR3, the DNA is TGTGCCAGCAGCTTGGGGGAAGGGGGCTACGAGCAGTACTTC.

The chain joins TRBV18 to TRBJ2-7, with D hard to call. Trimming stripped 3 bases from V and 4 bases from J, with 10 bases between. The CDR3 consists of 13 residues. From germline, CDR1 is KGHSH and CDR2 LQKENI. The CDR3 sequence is CASSPVIAYEQYF. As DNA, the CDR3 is TGTGCCAGCTCACCCGTCATAGCATACGAGCAGTACTTC.

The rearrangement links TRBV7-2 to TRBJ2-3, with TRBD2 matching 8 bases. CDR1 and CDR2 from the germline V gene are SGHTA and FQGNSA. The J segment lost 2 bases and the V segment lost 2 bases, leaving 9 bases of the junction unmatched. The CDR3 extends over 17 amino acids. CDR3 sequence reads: CASSLLPGAGDTDTQYF. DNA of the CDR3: TGTGCCAGCAGCTTACTCCCAGGAGCGGGAGACACAGATACGCAGTATTTT.

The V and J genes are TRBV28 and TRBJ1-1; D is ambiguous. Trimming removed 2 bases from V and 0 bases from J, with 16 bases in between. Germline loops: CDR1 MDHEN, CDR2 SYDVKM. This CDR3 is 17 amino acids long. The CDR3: CASSLRPGKDLNTEAFF. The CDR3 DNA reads TGTGCCAGCAGTTTACGTCCCGGGAAGGACTTGAACACTGAAGCTTTCTTT.

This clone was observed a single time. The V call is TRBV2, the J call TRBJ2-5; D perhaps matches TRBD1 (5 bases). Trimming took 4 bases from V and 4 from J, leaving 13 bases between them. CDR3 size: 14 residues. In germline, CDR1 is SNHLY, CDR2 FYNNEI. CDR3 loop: CASSVYRGRETQYF. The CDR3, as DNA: TGTGCCAGCAGTGTGTATAGGGGCAGAGAGACCCAGTACTTC.

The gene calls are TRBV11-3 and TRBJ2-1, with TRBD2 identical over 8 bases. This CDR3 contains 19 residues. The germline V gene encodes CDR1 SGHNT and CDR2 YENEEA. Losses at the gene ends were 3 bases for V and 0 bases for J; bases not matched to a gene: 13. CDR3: CASSFHLMREAHSYNEQFF. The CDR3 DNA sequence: TGTGCCAGCAGCTTTCATCTAATGCGGGAGGCCCACTCCTACAATGAGCAGTTCTTC.

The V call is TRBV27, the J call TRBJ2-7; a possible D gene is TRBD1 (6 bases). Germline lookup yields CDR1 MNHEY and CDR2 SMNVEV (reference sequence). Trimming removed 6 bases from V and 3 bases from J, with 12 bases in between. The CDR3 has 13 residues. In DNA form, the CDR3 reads TGTGCCAGCAGCACCGAACAGGGCTACGAGCAGTACTTC. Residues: CASSTEQGYEQYF.

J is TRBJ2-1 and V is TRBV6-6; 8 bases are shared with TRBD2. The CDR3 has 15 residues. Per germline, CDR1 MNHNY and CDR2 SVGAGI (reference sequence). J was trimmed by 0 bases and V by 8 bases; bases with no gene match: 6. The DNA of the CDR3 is TGTGCCAGCTTGAGCCTAGCGGGCTCCTACAATGAGCAGTTCTTC. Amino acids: CASLSLAGSYNEQFF.

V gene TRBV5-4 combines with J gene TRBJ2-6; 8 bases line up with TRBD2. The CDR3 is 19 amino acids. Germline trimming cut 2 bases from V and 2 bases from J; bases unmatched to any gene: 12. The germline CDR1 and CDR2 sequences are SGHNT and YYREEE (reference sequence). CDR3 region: CASSFPGGRRRAGANVLTF. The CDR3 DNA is TGTGCCAGCAGCTTCCCGGGAGGGAGAAGAAGGGCTGGGGCCAACGTCCTGACTTTC.

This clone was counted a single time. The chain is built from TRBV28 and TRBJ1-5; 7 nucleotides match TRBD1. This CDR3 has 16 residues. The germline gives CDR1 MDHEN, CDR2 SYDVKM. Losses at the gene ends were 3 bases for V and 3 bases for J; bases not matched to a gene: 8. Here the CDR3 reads CASSLGGRGNNQPQHF. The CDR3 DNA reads TGTGCCAGCAGTTTGGGAGGCAGGGGGAACAATCAGCCCCAGCATTTT.

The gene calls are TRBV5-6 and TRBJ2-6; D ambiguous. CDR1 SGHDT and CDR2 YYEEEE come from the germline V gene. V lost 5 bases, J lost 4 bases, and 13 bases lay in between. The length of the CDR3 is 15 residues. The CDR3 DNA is TGTGCCAGCAGTGGAAACTCAGGAGGGGCCAACGTCCTGACTTTC. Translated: CASSGNSGGANVLTF.

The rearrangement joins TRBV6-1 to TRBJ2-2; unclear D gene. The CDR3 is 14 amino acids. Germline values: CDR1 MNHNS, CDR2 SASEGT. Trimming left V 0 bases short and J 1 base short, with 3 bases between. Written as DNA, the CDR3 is TGTGCCAGCAGTGAAGCCGGGAACACCGGGGAGCTGTTTTTT. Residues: CASSEAGNTGELFF.

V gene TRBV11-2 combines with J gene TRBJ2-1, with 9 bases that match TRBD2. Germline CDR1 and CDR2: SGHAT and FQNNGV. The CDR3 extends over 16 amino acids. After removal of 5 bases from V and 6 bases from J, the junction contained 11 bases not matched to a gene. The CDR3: CASSPRVAGVVNEQFF. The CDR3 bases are TGTGCCAGCAGCCCCCGCGTAGCGGGAGTGGTCAATGAGCAGTTCTTC.

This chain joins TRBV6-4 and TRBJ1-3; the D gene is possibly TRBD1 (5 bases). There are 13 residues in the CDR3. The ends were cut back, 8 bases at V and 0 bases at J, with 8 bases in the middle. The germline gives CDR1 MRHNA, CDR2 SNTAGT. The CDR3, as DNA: TGTGCCAGCTCAGGGAACTCTGGAAACACCATATATTTT. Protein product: CASSGNSGNTIYF.

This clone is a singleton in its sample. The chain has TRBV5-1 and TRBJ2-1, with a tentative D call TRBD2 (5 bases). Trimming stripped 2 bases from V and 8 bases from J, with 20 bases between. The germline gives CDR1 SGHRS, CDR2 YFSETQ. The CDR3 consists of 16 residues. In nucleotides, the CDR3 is TGCGCCAGCAGCTTTTACGGCGGGCCAAGGACTGATGAGCAGTTCTTC. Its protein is CASSFYGGPRTDEQFF.

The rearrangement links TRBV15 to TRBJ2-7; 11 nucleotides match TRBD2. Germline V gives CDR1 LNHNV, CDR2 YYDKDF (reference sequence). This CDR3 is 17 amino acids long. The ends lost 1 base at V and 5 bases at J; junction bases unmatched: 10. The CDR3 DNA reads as TGTGCCACCAGCAGAGGACTGGCCATAGCGGGAGGGCACGAGCAGTACTTC. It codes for CATSRGLAIAGGHEQYF.

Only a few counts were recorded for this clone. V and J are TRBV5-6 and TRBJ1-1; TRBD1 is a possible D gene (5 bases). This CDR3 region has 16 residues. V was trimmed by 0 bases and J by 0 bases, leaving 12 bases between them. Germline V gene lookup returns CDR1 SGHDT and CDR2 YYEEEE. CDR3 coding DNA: TGTGCCAGCAGCTTGGACCCAGGGCCAGTGAACACTGAAGCTTTCTTT. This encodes CASSLDPGPVNTEAFF. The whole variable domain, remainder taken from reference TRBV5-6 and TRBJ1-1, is DAGVTQSPTHLIKTRGQQVTLRCSPKSGHDTVSWYQQALGQGPQFIFQYYEEEERQRGNFPDRFSGHQFPNYSSELNVNALLLGDSALYLCASSLDPGPVNTEAFFGQGTRLTVV.

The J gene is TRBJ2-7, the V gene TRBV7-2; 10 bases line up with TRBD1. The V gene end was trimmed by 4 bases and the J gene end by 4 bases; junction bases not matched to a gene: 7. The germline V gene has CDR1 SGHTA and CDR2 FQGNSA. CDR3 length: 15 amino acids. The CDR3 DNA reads TGTGCCAGCAGCTACTCCGGGACAGGGGATTACGAGCAGTACTTC. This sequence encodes CASSYSGTGDYEQYF. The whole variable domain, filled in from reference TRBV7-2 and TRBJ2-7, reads GAGVSQSPSNKVTEKGKDVELRCDPISGHTALYWYRQSLGQGLEFLIYFQGNSAPDKSGLPSDRFSAERTGGSVSTLTIQRTQQEDSAVYLCASSYSGTGDYEQYFGPGTRLTVT.

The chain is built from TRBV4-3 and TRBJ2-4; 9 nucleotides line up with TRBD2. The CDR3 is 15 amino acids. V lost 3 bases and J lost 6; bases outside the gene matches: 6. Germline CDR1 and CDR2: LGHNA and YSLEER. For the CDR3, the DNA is TGCGCCAGCAGCCACGTTGAGACTAGCGGAAACATTCAGTACTTC. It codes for CASSHVETSGNIQYF.

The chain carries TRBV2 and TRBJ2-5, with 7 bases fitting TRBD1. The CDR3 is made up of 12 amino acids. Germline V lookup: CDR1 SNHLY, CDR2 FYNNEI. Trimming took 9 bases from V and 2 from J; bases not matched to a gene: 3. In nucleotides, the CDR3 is TGTGCCAGAGGGGGACAGCAAGAGACCCAGTACTTC. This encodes CARGGQQETQYF.

The CDR3 region is CASSQDQLAGGSYEQYF. CDR3 DNA: TGCGCCAGCAGCCAAGATCAGTTAGCGGGAGGTTCCTACGAGCAGTACTTC. The rearrangement joins TRBV4-3 to TRBJ2-7; TRBD2 agrees at 10 bases. The CDR3 totals 17 residues. V trimming: 0 bases; J trimming: 1 base; junction bases outside the gene matches: 6. CDR1 and CDR2 from the germline V gene are LGHNA and YSLEER.

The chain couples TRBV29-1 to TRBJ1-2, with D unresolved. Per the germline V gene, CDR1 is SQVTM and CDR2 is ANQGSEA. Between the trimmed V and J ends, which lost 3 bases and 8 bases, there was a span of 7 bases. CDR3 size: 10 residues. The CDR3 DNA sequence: TGCAGCGTTGATTCCCAAGGCTACACCTTC. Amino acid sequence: CSVDSQGYTF.

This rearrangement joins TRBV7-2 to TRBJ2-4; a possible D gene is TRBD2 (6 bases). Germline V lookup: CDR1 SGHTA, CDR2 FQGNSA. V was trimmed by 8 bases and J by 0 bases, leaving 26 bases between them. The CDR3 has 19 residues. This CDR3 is CASAREVAHPEEAKNIQYF. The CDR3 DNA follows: TGTGCCAGCGCGCGGGAAGTGGCCCACCCTGAAGAAGCCAAAAACATTCAGTACTTC.

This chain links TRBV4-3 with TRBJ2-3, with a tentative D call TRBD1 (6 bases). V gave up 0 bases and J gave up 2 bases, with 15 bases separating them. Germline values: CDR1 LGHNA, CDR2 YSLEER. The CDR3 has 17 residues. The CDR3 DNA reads TGCGCCAGCAGCCAAGACTTGACGAGGGGGAACACAGATACGCAGTATTTT. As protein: CASSQDLTRGNTDTQYF.

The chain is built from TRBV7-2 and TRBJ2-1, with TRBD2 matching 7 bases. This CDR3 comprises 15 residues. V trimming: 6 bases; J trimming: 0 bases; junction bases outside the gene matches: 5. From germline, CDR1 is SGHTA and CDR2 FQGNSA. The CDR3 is CASSSREGSYNEQFF. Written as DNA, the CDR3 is TGTGCCAGCAGTTCGAGGGAGGGCTCCTACAATGAGCAGTTCTTC.

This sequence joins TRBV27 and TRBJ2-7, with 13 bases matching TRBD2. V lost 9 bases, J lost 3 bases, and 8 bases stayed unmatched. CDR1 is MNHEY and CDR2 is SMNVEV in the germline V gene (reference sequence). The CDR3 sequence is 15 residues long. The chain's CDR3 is CASGLAGDGGYEQYF. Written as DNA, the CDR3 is TGTGCCAGTGGACTAGCGGGAGACGGGGGCTACGAGCAGTACTTC.

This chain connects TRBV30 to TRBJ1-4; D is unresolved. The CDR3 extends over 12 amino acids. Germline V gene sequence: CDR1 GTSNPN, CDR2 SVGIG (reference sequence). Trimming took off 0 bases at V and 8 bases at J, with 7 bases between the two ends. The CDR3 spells CAWSVLEEKLFF. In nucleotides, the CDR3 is TGTGCCTGGAGTGTACTAGAAGAAAAACTGTTTTTT.